The clone carrying this TCR beta chain was picked up one time. The sample comes from a study of blood T cell repertoires in COVID-19. Study background: From T cells, B-cell-depleted T cells, or PBMCs came the material, which was cDNA or gDNA.

CDR1 and CDR2 from the germline V gene are SNHLY and FYNNEI. V lost 6 bases and J lost 4, with 13 bases in between. The CDR3 extends over 14 amino acids. Original methodology: Estimation of nucleated cell counts was performed using reference gene primer amplification. The assay was immunoSEQ multiplex PCR, and TCRdb's table has in-frame clones only and misses some. V, J and clone size derive from that table, while D and trimming were established from the DNA sequence. The sample contains over 130,000 clones, approximately 90% of which appear only once. Sequencing was carried out using peripheral blood. V is TRBV2 and J is TRBJ1-3; D might be TRBD1 (6 bases). The receptor was isolated from a woman aged 55-75 years with active or convalescent COVID-19. The DNA for the CDR3 is TGTGCCAGCAGCATACAGGGTGACGGAAACACCATATATTTT. It is translated as CASSIQGDGNTIYF. The full variable domain, with the rest looked up from reference TRBV2 and TRBJ1-3, is EPEVTQTPSHQVTQMGQEVILRCVPISNHLYFYWYRQILGQKVEFLVSFYNNEISEKSEIFDDQFSVERPDGSNFTLKIRSTKLEDSAMYFCASSIQGDGNTIYFGEGSWLTVV.